What follows describes a single T cell receptor beta chain. Germline loops: CDR1 ENHRY, CDR2 SYGVKD. The CDR3 is made up of 13 amino acids. V was pared by 11 bases and J by 7 bases, with 11 bases of the junction left unmatched. This record belongs to a study of beta chain features in type 1 diabetes. Reverse transcription of all isolated RNA meant that expressed TCRB transcripts were sequenced. The protocol was immunoSEQ multiplex PCR, while the TCRdb copy is restricted to in-frame clones and leaves out a portion. The repertoire has 240,000 or so clones, around 68% of them found once; the top ten carry 0.053%.

The chain has TRBV10-3 and TRBJ1-5, with TRBD1 identical over 7 bases. Sequences were obtained from naive CD4+ T cells from blood. The TCR was taken from a man aged 25 to 40 in good health. CDR3 region: CASSPTGMQPQHF. Here the CDR3 DNA reads TGTGCCTCTTCCCCGACAGGGATGCAGCCCCAGCATTTT.